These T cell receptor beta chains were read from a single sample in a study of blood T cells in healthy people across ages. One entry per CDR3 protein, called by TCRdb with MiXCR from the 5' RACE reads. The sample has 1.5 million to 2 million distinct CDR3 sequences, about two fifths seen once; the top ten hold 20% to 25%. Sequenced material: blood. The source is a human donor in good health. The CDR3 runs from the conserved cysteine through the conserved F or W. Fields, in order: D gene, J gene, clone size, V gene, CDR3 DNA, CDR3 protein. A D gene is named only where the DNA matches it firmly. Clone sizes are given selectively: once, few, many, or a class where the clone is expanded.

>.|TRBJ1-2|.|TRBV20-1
TGCGGTGCTAGAGCCGGAGACAGTAGGGGCTACACCTTC
CGARAGDSRGYTF
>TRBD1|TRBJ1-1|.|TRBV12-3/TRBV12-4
TGTGCCAGCAGTACTCCAGGGGGACCTGAAGCTTTCTTT
CASSTPGGPEAFF
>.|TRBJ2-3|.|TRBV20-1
TGCAGTGCCCAAACGGTCTACACAGATACGCAGTATTTT
CSAQTVYTDTQYF
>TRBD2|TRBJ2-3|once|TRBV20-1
TGCAGTGCTAGAAGGTTTAGCGGGGGGGCAGATACGCAGTATTTT
CSARRFSGGADTQYF
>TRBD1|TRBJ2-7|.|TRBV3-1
TGTGCCAGCAGCCCAGGTGGGACAGCTGTCTACGAGCAGTACTTC
CASSPGGTAVYEQYF
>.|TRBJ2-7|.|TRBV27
TGTGCCAGCAGTCCCCCTGGGGGGGCCCCCTACGAGCAGTACTTC
CASSPPGGAPYEQYF
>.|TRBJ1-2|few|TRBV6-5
TGTGCCAGCAGTTATAAGGACCGTTTACTCTATGGCTACACCTTC
CASSYKDRLLYGYTF
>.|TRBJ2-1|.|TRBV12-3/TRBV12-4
TGTGCCAGCAGTTTAGGGGCGCAGCGGAGCTCCTACAATGAGCAGTTCTTC
CASSLGAQRSSYNEQFF
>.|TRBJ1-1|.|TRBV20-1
TGCAGTGCCGGGAAGCAAAACACTGAAGCTTTCTTT
CSAGKQNTEAFF
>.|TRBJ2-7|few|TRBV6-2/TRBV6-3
TGTGCCAGCAAATCCGGGACTTTCCATGACGAGCAGTACTTC
CASKSGTFHDEQYF
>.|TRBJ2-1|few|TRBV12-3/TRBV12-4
TGTGCCAGCAGTTTGCGCGGGTTGGGTGAGCAGTTCTTC
CASSLRGLGEQFF
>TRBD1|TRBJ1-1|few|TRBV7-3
TGTGCCAGCAGCACAGGGGGCCTCACTGAAGCTTTCTTT
CASSTGGLTEAFF
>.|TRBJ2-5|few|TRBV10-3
TGTGCCATCAGTGAGATGGAGGAAGTGACCCAGTACTTC
CAISEMEEVTQYF
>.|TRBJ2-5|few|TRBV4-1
TGCGCCAGCAGCCCGACAGCCGTAGGTCGGACCCAGTACTTC
CASSPTAVGRTQYF
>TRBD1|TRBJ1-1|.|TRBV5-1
TGCGCCAGCAGATTTAACAGGGGCGAGACTGAAGCTTTCTTT
CASRFNRGETEAFF
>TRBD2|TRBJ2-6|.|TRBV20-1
TGCAGTGCTAGGCTAGCGGGGGGGCTTGATCCTGGGGCCAACGTCCTGACTTTC
CSARLAGGLDPGANVLTF
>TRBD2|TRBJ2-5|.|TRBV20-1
TGCAGTGCTAGAGACCGGCAGCTAGGCGGGGGAGTAGAGACCCAGTACTTC
CSARDRQLGGGVETQYF
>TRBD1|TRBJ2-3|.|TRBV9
TGTGCCAGCACCCCAGGGATCGGGACAGGGGGGACAGATACGCAGTATTTT
CASTPGIGTGGTDTQYF